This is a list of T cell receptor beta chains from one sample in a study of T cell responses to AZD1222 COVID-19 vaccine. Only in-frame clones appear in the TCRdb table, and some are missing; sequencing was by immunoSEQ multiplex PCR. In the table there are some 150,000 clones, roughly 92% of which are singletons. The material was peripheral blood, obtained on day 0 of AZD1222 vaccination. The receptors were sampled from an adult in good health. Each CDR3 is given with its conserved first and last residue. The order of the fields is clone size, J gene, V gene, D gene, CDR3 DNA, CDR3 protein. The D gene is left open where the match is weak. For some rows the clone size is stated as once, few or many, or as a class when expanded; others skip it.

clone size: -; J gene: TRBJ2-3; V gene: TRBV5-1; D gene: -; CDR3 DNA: TGCGCCAGCAGCTTGCAGGGGACTAGCACAGATACGCAGTATTTT; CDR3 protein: CASSLQGTSTDTQYF
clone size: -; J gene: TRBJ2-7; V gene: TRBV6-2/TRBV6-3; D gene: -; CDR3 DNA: TGTGCCAGCAGTCCCAGGGTCGAGCAGTACTTC; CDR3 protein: CASSPRVEQYF
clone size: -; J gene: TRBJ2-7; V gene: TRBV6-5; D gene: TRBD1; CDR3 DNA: TGTGCCAGCAGCGAGGGACAGGGGTTCTACGAGCAGTACTTC; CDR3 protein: CASSEGQGFYEQYF
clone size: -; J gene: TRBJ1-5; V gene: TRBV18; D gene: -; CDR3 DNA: TGTGCCAGCTCACCACAGGGGGGCAGGGACAATCAGCCCCAGCATTTT; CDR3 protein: CASSPQGGRDNQPQHF
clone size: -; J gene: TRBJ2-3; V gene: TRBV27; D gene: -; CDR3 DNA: TGTGCCAGCGGAGGGGTAGAGCAGTATTTT; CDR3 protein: CASGGVEQYF
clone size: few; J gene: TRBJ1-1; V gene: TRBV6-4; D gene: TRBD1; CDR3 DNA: TGTGCCAGCAGAGGGACAGGGGAAAACACTGAAGCTTTCTTT; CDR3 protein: CASRGTGENTEAFF
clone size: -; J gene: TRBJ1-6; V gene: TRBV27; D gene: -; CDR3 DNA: TGTGCCAGCATGGGTAACGGACGAACTAATTCACCCCTCCACTTT; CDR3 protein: CASMGNGRTNSPLHF
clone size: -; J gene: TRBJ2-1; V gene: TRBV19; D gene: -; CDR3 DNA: TGTGCCAGTAGTATAAAGGCCGGGTTAGTAAGCAATGAGCAGTTCTTC; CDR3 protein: CASSIKAGLVSNEQFF
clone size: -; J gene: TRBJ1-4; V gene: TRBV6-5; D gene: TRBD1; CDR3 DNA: TGTGCCAGCAGTTCAGGGGGTAAGGATGAAAAACTGTTTTTT; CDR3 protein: CASSSGGKDEKLFF
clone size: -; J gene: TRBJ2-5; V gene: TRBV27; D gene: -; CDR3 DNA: TGTGCCAGCAGTTTGTACGGGTCCCAAGAGACCCAGTACTTC; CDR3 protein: CASSLYGSQETQYF
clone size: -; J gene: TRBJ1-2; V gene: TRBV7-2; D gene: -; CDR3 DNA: TGTGCCAGCAGCTTAGGCTCCCGCCGGGCTAACTATGGCTACACCTTC; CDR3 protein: CASSLGSRRANYGYTF
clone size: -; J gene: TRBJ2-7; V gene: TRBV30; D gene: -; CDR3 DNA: TGTGCCTGGAGCCGTCGCCAGGGGAACTCCTACGAGCAGTACTTC; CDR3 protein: CAWSRRQGNSYEQYF